This section outlines one T cell receptor (beta chain) sequence together with its context. Its antigen remains unidentified. Base-call qualities are not available, and no considerably larger clone is one nucleotide away. This sample is drawn from a study of OX40 agonist ivuxolimab in advanced cancers. Notes on the research overall: Ivuxolimab was an agonistic, fully human IgG2 monoclonal antibody directed against OX40 (CD134), a costimulatory receptor. Intravenous ivuxolimab was administered to patients every 2 weeks at six dose levels: 0.01, 0.1, 0.3, 1.5, 3 and 10 mg/kg. Of the roughly 52 dose-escalation patients, hepatocellular carcinoma was present in about 19, melanoma in approximately 15, renal cell carcinoma in 9 and head and neck cancer in 9. In the dose-escalation cohort, 70% to 85% of patients were male, and the mean age was approximately 60 years, with a range of roughly 23 to 85. Prior anti-PD-1, anti-PD-L1 or anti-CTLA-4 therapy was permitted, and about two fifths of dose-escalation patients had received checkpoint inhibitors. Partial responses occurred in three dose-escalation patients, of whom one had hepatocellular carcinoma and two had cutaneous melanoma. The point of sequencing TCRbeta in the periphery was to test whether ivuxolimab changed TCR sequence diversity and drove clonal T-cell expansion. The monotherapy dose-escalation portion (N ≈ 52 patients) of the phase I ivuxolimab trial is reported in the paper. Overall study outcomes, separate from this receptor: In the 0.1-3.0 mg/kg groups, partial responders had among the lowest normalized peripheral clonal expansion, particularly in CD8+ T cells. The antigen specificity of the peripheral T cells that underwent clonal expansion was not determined. At doses of 0.1 to 3.0 mg/kg, clonal expansion of both CD4+ and CD8+ T cells in blood was seen between baseline and week 6. After ivuxolimab, more expanded clones were found on average in CD8+ T cells than in CD4+ T cells. Low levels of normalized T-cell clonal expansion were also seen in some nonresponding patients.

Genomic DNA was isolated from the sorted cells so that the TCRbeta CDR3 region could be sequenced. The immunoSEQ Assay was used to sequence the TCRbeta CDR3 regions. TCRdb obtained this table from immuneACCESS and retained in-frame rearrangements with V and J assigned. These tables miss some clones; where compared with another copy, unresolved V genes account for less than half of the shortfall, and the remainder is unexplained. The sample contains tens of thousands of clones, approximately 91% of them found a single time. The ten largest clones take up around 2% of the sample. The trial excluded patients who had a history of autoimmune disease or who were on systemic immunosuppression. In every dose cohort, peripheral blood was drawn for TCR sequencing at baseline, cycle 4 day 1, and cycle 7 day 1. Samples came from an open-label, multicenter, first-in-human phase I dose-escalation trial of ivuxolimab. Adults with locally advanced or metastatic melanoma, renal cell carcinoma, hepatocellular carcinoma or head and neck squamous cell carcinoma were enrolled in the trial. Before TCR sequencing, CD4+ T cells and CD8+ T cells from peripheral blood were sorted into separate populations.

Taken from cysteine to phenylalanine, the CDR3 has 18 residues. Left in the record is the CDR3 DNA by itself, 54 bases read in frame from the first base. V and J are trimmed by 2 bases and 6 bases, and the gene matches miss 13 bases of the junction. CDR1 is given as KGHSH and CDR2 as LQKENI, both from the germline V gene. This specimen was CD4+ or CD8+ T cells sorted from blood, taken in a trial of the OX40 agonist ivuxolimab. The sequence was obtained from an adult with an advanced solid tumor such as melanoma, head and neck, liver or kidney cancer. Recombination linked TRBV18 to TRBJ2-4; 10 middle bases align to TRBD1. The sequence in DNA is TGTGCCAGCTCACCATACCGGGACAGGGGTACCGGAGGAAACATTCAGTACTTC. Translated, this gives CASSPYRDRGTGGNIQYF.